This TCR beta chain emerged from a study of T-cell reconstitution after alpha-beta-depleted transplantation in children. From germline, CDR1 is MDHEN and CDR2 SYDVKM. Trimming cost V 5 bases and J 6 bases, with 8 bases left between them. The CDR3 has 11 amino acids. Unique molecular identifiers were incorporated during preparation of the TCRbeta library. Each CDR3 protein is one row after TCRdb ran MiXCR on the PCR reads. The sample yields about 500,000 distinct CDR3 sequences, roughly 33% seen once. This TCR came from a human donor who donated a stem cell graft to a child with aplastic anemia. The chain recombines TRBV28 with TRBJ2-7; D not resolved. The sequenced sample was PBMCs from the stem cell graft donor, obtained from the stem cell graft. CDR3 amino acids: CASSLEREQYF. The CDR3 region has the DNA TGTGCCAGCAGTCTCGAGCGCGAGCAGTACTTC.